The 29 T cell receptor beta chains listed next were all sequenced from one sample in a study of identical twins. TCRdb called the 5' RACE reads again in MiXCR, with one record for every CDR3 protein. The repertoire includes 700,000 or so distinct CDR3 sequences, around 8.3% of them detected once, and more than 0.75% sits in the top ten. These same records also appear under a second study, on yellow fever vaccine responses in identical twins.

Material for sequencing was PBMCs. The receptors here all came from a woman aged 18-29 years in good health.

This clonotype was counted many times. The chain uses TRBV11-2 and TRBJ2-5; TRBD1 might be the D (5 bases). The germline CDR1 and CDR2 sequences are SGHAT and FQNNGV. CDR3 size: 14 residues. Trimming left V 5 bases short and J 0 bases short, with 10 bases between. CDR3 protein: CASSRTGNQETQYF. CDR3 in DNA: TGTGCCAGCAGCCGAACAGGAAACCAAGAGACCCAGTACTTC.

The genes are TRBV7-3 and TRBJ1-1; perhaps TRBD1 as D (5 bases). CDR3 length equals 16 residues. CDR1 SGHTA and CDR2 FQGTGA come from the germline V gene. V shed 0 bases and J shed 6 bases, with 17 bases lying between them. This CDR3 is CASSLTPDFQGAEAFF. CDR3 DNA: TGTGCCAGCAGCTTAACGCCCGACTTCCAGGGCGCTGAAGCTTTCTTT.

The sample holds a few counts of this clonotype. This rearrangement joins TRBV28 to TRBJ1-5, with D perhaps matching TRBD1 (5 bases). V was cut by 0 bases and J by 1 base, with 10 bases left in between. CDR1 is MDHEN, CDR2 SYDVKM, per germline. The CDR3 is 16 amino acids. In DNA, the CDR3 is TGTGCCAGCAGTTTATGGCGACAGACGAGCAATCAGCCCCAGCATTTT. This sequence encodes CASSLWRQTSNQPQHF. The variable domain in full, with the rest retrieved from reference TRBV28 and TRBJ1-5, is DVKVTQSSRYLVKRTGEKVFLECVQDMDHENMFWYRQDPGLGLRLIYFSYDVKMKEKGDIPEGYSVSREKKERFSLILESASTNQTSMYLCASSLWRQTSNQPQHFGDGTRLSIL.

V and J are TRBV4-3 and TRBJ1-6; TRBD1 matches 7 bases. The germline CDR1 and CDR2 sequences are LGHNA and YSLEER. V shed 2 bases, J shed 4 bases, and the junction held 5 bases outside the gene matches. CDR3 length: 16 residues. CDR3 DNA: TGCGCCAGCAGCCAATCCGGGACAGCATATAATTCACCCCTCCACTTT. Translated: CASSQSGTAYNSPLHF.

This rearrangement joins TRBV28 to TRBJ2-7; D ambiguous. The germline CDR1 and CDR2 sequences are MDHEN and SYDVKM. Trimming shortened V by 6 bases and J by 2 bases, and 20 bases separated the two germline ends. This CDR3 has 16 amino acids. For the CDR3, the DNA is TGTGCCAGCAGCCCAAAGGGCGCCAGGTTAGCCTACGAGCAGTACTTC. Amino acid sequence: CASSPKGARLAYEQYF.

The rearrangement links TRBV10-3 to TRBJ2-3; 11 bases match TRBD2. CDR1 is ENHRY and CDR2 is SYGVKD in the germline V gene. V trimming: 7 bases; J trimming: 5 bases; junction bases outside the gene matches: 11. The CDR3 sequence is 16 residues long. CDR3 sequence: CAITSGLAGYEDTQYF. CDR3 coding DNA: TGTGCCATCACCTCCGGACTAGCGGGTTATGAAGATACGCAGTATTTT.

This clonotype was seen many times. The chain uses TRBV13 and TRBJ2-7; 9 positions agree with TRBD2. V lost 6 bases and J lost 2; bases outside the gene matches: 5. The CDR3 spans 14 residues. Germline V gives CDR1 PRHDT, CDR2 FYEKMQ (reference sequence). CDR3 nucleotide sequence: TGTGCCAGCAGTTTTAGCGGGGGAGCCTACGAGCAGTACTTC. Translating it yields CASSFSGGAYEQYF.

The chain has TRBV10-3 and TRBJ2-3; 7 nucleotides agree with TRBD1. Germline V gives CDR1 ENHRY, CDR2 SYGVKD. The CDR3 contains 15 residues. V gave up 6 bases and J gave up 6 bases; unmatched junction bases: 12. CDR3 DNA: TGTGCCATCAGGGAACAGGGGCTTCCGGGGGATACGCAGTATTTT. Protein product: CAIREQGLPGDTQYF.

A few counts support this clonotype. This chain links TRBV14 with TRBJ2-1; possibly TRBD1 for D (5 bases). Trimming pared 0 bases from V and 3 bases from J, leaving 9 bases between. This CDR3 spans 15 amino acids. Germline CDR1 SGHDN, CDR2 FVKESK. CDR3 protein: CASSQEGRDYNEQFF. The CDR3 nucleotides are TGTGCCAGCAGCCAAGAAGGCAGGGACTACAATGAGCAGTTCTTC.

Many counts were recorded for this clonotype. The chain recombines TRBV5-1 with TRBJ2-7; D is perhaps TRBD1 (6 bases). The V end lost 6 bases, the J end lost 0 bases, and 10 bases lay between the germline ends. This CDR3 comprises 13 residues. Germline V gene lookup returns CDR1 SGHRS and CDR2 YFSETQ. The CDR3, as DNA: TGCGCCAGCACCCCGGACAGCTCCTACGAGCAGTACTTC. Amino acids: CASTPDSSYEQYF.

The sample holds many counts of this clonotype. The chain employs TRBV6-1 and TRBJ1-1, with 10 bases aligning to TRBD1. Germline CDR1 reads MNHNS; CDR2 reads SASEGT. V trimming: 5 bases; J trimming: 6 bases; junction bases outside the gene matches: 9. This CDR3 comprises 15 residues. CDR3 sequence (DNA): TGTGCCAGCAGTCCACGGACAGGGGGATCTGCTGAAGCTTTCTTT. This codes for CASSPRTGGSAEAFF.

A few counts support this clonotype. V is TRBV12-3 or TRBV12-4 and J is TRBJ2-7; 12 bases line up with TRBD1. V trimming: 6 bases; J trimming: 7 bases; junction bases outside the gene matches: 10. This CDR3 comprises 15 residues. Written as DNA, the CDR3 is TGTGCCAGCAGCCGCCGGGACAGGGGGCTTGGGGAGCAGTACTTC. Translating gives CASSRRDRGLGEQYF.

The table lists this clonotype with a few counts. The chain carries TRBV12-3 or TRBV12-4 and TRBJ2-6, with 9 bases identical to TRBD1. The V segment lost 1 base and the J segment 0 bases; nucleotides outside the gene matches: 7. This CDR3 is 19 amino acids long. CDR3 loop: CASSLGWGTGPSGANVLTF. Written as DNA, the CDR3 is TGTGCCAGCAGTTTAGGGTGGGGGACAGGGCCCTCTGGGGCCAACGTCCTGACTTTC.

This clonotype was seen a few times. The genes are TRBV5-1 and TRBJ2-5, with 9 bases that match TRBD2. Germline loops: CDR1 SGHRS, CDR2 YFSETQ. This CDR3 comprises 13 residues. Trimming cost V 1 base and J 7 bases; bases outside gene matches: 2. In nucleotides, the CDR3 is TGCGCCAGCAGCTTGCAGACTAGCGGGACCCAGTACTTC. As protein: CASSLQTSGTQYF.

This clonotype was picked up many times. The rearrangement joins TRBV6-1 to TRBJ2-1, with D perhaps given as TRBD1 or TRBD2 (5 bases each). CDR3 size: 15 residues. Deletions cut 4 bases from V and 8 bases from J, with 18 bases between. Germline CDR1 reads MNHNS; CDR2 reads SASEGT. The DNA of the CDR3 is TGTGCCAGCAGTGTCAGTGGGACGGGGTCCGATGAGCAGTTCTTC. As protein: CASSVSGTGSDEQFF.

The chain uses TRBV6-5 and TRBJ2-6; a possible D gene is TRBD2 (6 bases). The CDR3 loop spans 18 amino acids. Trimming took 0 bases from V and 0 from J, leaving 12 bases between them. Germline-derived CDR1 and CDR2 are MNHEY and SVGAGI. CDR3 loop: CASSYSGGIGSGANVLTF. The CDR3 nucleotides are TGTGCCAGCAGTTACTCAGGAGGGATTGGCTCTGGGGCCAACGTCCTGACTTTC.

A few counts support this clonotype. V usage is TRBV9 and J usage is TRBJ1-2, with TRBD1 as a possible D gene (6 bases). V lost 5 bases to trimming and J lost 4 bases, with 15 bases between them. The CDR3 is made up of 14 amino acids. CDR1 and CDR2 (germline): SGDLS, YYNGEE. The CDR3 region has the DNA TGTGCCAGCAGTCTAGAAGGGGGTCGCTATGGCTACACCTTC. This codes for CASSLEGGRYGYTF.

The chain is built from TRBV2 and TRBJ2-5, with D uncertain. Germline assignment: CDR1 SNHLY and CDR2 FYNNEI. This CDR3 is built from 13 residues. The V end lost 6 bases, the J end lost 5 bases, and 13 bases lay between the germline ends. As DNA, the CDR3 is TGTGCCAGCAGGGGCGGCTTCGAGGAGACCCAGTACTTC. The encoded protein is CASRGGFEETQYF.

The gene calls are TRBV15 and TRBJ1-5; unclear D gene. The V end lost 3 bases, the J end lost 6 bases, and 18 bases lay between the germline ends. The CDR3 is 16 residues long. Looked up from germline, CDR1 is LNHNV and CDR2 is YYDKDF (reference sequence). CDR3 sequence: CATSSTPGVAGQPQHF. The CDR3 bases are TGTGCCACCAGCAGCACCCCGGGAGTTGCAGGTCAGCCCCAGCATTTT.

This chain connects TRBV20-1 to TRBJ1-5; D unresolved. The V end lost 3 bases, the J end lost 6 bases, and 9 bases lay between the germline ends. This CDR3 region has 12 residues. CDR1 and CDR2 (germline): DFQATT, SNEGSKA (reference sequence). The CDR3 loop reads CSASSGLQPQHF. The CDR3, as DNA: TGCAGTGCTAGTTCGGGTCTTCAGCCCCAGCATTTT.

This clonotype was seen at least ten times. V and J are TRBV7-9 and TRBJ2-5; 7 bases are shared with TRBD2. This CDR3 spans 14 amino acids. Per the germline V gene, CDR1 is SEHNR and CDR2 is FQNEAQ (reference sequence). Losses at the gene ends were 5 bases for V and 5 bases for J; bases not matched to a gene: 8. The CDR3 sequence: CASSPTRGGETQYF. CDR3 DNA sequence: TGTGCCAGCAGCCCAACGAGGGGAGGGGAGACCCAGTACTTC.

This clonotype was seen more than once but under ten times. V gene TRBV29-1 combines with J gene TRBJ2-1; TRBD1 agrees at 9 bases. Germline trimming cut 0 bases from V and 4 bases from J; bases unmatched to any gene: 4. The CDR3 has 15 residues. Germline CDR1 reads SQVTM; CDR2 reads ANQGSEA. The CDR3 spells CSVEDLQGAYNEQFF. The CDR3 bases are TGCAGCGTTGAAGATCTACAGGGGGCGTACAATGAGCAGTTCTTC.

The table lists this clonotype with a few counts. J is TRBJ2-1 and V is TRBV19; TRBD2 matches at 12 bases. V lost 10 bases to trimming and J lost 9 bases; unmatched junction nucleotides: 7. This CDR3 comprises 13 residues. The germline CDR1 and CDR2 sequences are LNHDA and SQIVND (reference sequence). The CDR3 reads CATRLAGEGEQFF. CDR3 nucleotide sequence: TGTGCCACCCGACTAGCGGGGGAGGGTGAGCAGTTCTTC.

This clonotype was found many times. V is TRBV24-1 and J is TRBJ2-4; 12 positions agree with TRBD1. CDR3 length equals 19 residues. V lost 5 bases, J lost 2 bases, and 12 bases stayed unmatched. Per the germline V gene, CDR1 is KGHDR and CDR2 is SFDVKD. The CDR3 sequence is CATSAGTGGAIGSKNIQYF. The DNA of the CDR3 is TGTGCCACCAGTGCCGGGACAGGGGGCGCGATTGGGTCCAAAAACATTCAGTACTTC.

V is TRBV7-2 and J is TRBJ2-7; the D is unclear. V lost 1 base and J 4 bases, leaving 14 bases between the germline ends. This CDR3 region has 15 residues. Germline CDR1 is SGHTA and CDR2 is FQGNSA. The CDR3 loop is CASSLVPSPAYEQYF. In nucleotides, the CDR3 is TGTGCCAGCAGCTTAGTCCCCTCACCCGCGTACGAGCAGTACTTC.

This chain links TRBV3-1 with TRBJ2-1; 10 bases line up with TRBD2. Germline values: CDR1 LGHDT, CDR2 YNNKEL (reference sequence). The V and J ends lost 6 bases and 5 bases, in that order; junction bases with no gene match: 7. This CDR3 has 15 amino acids. CDR3 residues: CASREAGGPHNEQFF. The DNA of the CDR3 is TGTGCCAGCAGAGAAGCGGGGGGGCCCCACAATGAGCAGTTCTTC.

This chain connects TRBV4-1 to TRBJ2-2; 13 nucleotides match TRBD2. Trimming took 3 bases from V and 4 from J; bases not matched to a gene: 5. The length of the CDR3 is 17 residues. Germline lookup yields CDR1 MGHRA and CDR2 YSYEKL. As DNA, the CDR3 is TGCGCCAGCAGCCAGGCTACTAGCGGGGGGGCCACCGGGGAGCTGTTTTTT. It yields the protein CASSQATSGGATGELFF.

There are a few counts of this clonotype. The CDR3 here is CASSGSGVGETQYF. The DNA of the CDR3 is TGTGCCAGCAGTGGTTCGGGGGTGGGTGAGACCCAGTACTTC. The rearrangement links TRBV2 to TRBJ2-5; tentatively, D is TRBD2 (6 bases). V was cut by 4 bases and J by 5 bases, with 14 bases left in between. CDR3 size: 14 residues. Germline V gene sequence: CDR1 SNHLY, CDR2 FYNNEI.

This chain links TRBV20-1 with TRBJ2-3; 11 bases are a match to TRBD2. With V trimmed by 0 bases and J by 2 bases, 10 bases remained unmatched. Germline values: CDR1 DFQATT, CDR2 SNEGSKA (reference sequence). The CDR3 spans 18 residues. The CDR3 nucleotides are TGCAGTGCTAGAGATTTTGGGACTAGCGGTCTAAACACAGATACGCAGTATTTT. Translation gives CSARDFGTSGLNTDTQYF.